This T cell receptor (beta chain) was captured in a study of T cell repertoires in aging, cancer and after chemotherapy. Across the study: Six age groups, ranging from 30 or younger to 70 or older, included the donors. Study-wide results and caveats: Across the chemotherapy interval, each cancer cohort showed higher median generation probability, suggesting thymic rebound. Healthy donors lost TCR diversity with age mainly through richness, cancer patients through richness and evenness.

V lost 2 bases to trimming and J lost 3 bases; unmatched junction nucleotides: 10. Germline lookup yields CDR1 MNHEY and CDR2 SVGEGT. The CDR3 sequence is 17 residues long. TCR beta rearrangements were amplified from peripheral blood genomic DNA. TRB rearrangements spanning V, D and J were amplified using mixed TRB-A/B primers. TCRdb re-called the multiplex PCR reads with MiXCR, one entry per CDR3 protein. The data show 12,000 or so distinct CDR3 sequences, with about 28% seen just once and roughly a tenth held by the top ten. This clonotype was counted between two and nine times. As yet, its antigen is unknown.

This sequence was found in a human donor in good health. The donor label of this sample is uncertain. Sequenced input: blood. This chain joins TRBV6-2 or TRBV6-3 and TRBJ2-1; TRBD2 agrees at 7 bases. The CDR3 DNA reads TGTGCCAGCAGTTACAGGGGTAGGCCTAGCGGCTACAATGAGCAGTTCTTC. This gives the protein CASSYRGRPSGYNEQFF.